The present T cell receptor beta chain was sequenced within a study of cytomegalovirus exposure and HLA in healthy donors listed by TCRdb under 2017. Some background on the complete study: An earlier analysis of under 600 of the donors reported 276 Gb of sequence data and more than 90 million unique TCR beta sequences from about 180 million T cells. An earlier analysis of approximately 630 of the donors applied high-throughput TCR beta sequencing to assess whether each TCR beta V gene segment acted as functional or pseudogenic. In a later analysis, previously published TCR beta repertoires from 550 to 700 donors were re-analyzed and high-resolution HLA genotyping was added so that TCR occurrence patterns could be studied. Besides the first cohort of roughly 660 subjects, a separate validation cohort made up of roughly 120 different subjects was used. Because of strong linkage in the cohort, roughly five DR-DQ haplotypes were treated as single units for association and clustering. Donor age, sex, ethnicity and CMV serostatus were compiled together with the repertoire data. All discovery cohort repertoires had been generated using a single sequencing platform. The T cell repertoires of under 750 subjects were profiled by immunosequencing and related to cytomegalovirus serostatus. Genome-wide SNP genotypes for about three fifths of the roughly 670 donors were used in a later genetic analysis, which treated that subset as a discovery cohort. Both class I and class II loci were covered by HLA typing, at four-digit resolution. Among 350 to 400 genotyped donors of the cohort, an average of 235,054 unique TCR beta nucleotide sequences were sequenced per donor, roughly 20% of them non-productive. Of the roughly 400 genotyped donors, 65% to 90% were placed in the genetic ancestry cluster associated with self-reported Caucasian donors. The study aimed to test whether cataloging public T cell receptors could reveal signatures of past pathogen exposure. Rather than drawing on any new phenotypic data, the later analysis identified candidate immune exposures from TCR beta sequences and the way those sequences occurred across donors. An early release covering about 600 HLA-typed donors comprised roughly 300 gigabases of sequencing data and about 90 million unique TCR sequences. Typing coverage varied by locus: about 629-630 donors for A, B, C, DRB1 and DQB1; roughly 520 for DQA1; some 610 for DPA1; more than 450 for DPB1. To predict cytomegalovirus infection status, the study brought together high-throughput TCR immunosequencing, statistical association of individual TCRs with disease status, and machine learning. Overall study results and their limits: While some public TCRs were present in many individuals, most TCR sequences turned up only very rarely across donors. In a later analysis, HLA-associated TCR beta chains were found to be more clonally expanded and to have lower generation probabilities than equally common non-associated chains. Linkage disequilibrium might explain the correlated functional status among segregating V segments, but an unknown experimental factor could not be ruled out. A later analysis reported that several top co-occurrence clusters appeared linked to parvovirus B19, influenza, CMV and Epstein-Barr virus. It was suggested by the authors that the approach could potentially be generalized to other disease states and immunological phenotypes. In the study, approximately 150 TCR beta chains were listed as associated with cytomegalovirus. Most CMV-associated TCR beta chains appeared to be HLA-restricted in a later analysis, and the HLA associations seemed to be driven largely by CMV exposure. An earlier analysis of several hundred of the donors showed that most TCR beta V segments appeared in productive rearrangements either about 87% or about 30% of the time, which broadly matched IMGT annotations. Because HLA typing was unavailable for some donors at each locus, only the typed subset was used in association tests. When HLA alleles, especially DR and DQ, strongly co-occurred, attributing TCR associations to individual alleles was difficult. Cytomegalovirus status was reported to be diagnosed by the classifier with high specificity and sensitivity in both the original and validation cohorts. According to a later genetic analysis, donors in an Asian-associated ancestry cluster had fewer N-insertions in productive TCRs than the roughly 670-donor mean. The earlier analysis of 587 of the donors excluded 15 to 20 rarely observed V segments, including chromosome 9 orphons, because counts were too low. For the cohort, immune exposure information was limited to CMV serostatus. Because the 87-base-pair reads could not distinguish some IMGT-functional V segments, including TRBV6-2 and TRBV6-3, those segments were excluded. In a later analysis, the rate of TCR association differed among HLA loci, with DRB1 alleles having the most associated TCRs and HLA-C alleles having the fewest. Sequencing depth was assumed to be roughly uniform across donors in the presence/absence analyses, though that assumption may not hold. A group of highly shared sequence variants was considered likely to be a technical artifact of the sequencing pipeline. At a false discovery rate of 0.05, a later analysis linked 15,000 to 20,000 TCR beta sequences to specific HLA alleles. A further reported finding was that TCR beta sequences accurately predicted the HLA-A and HLA-B alleles for most subjects in the first cohort. V-gene and J-gene trimming of TCR beta chains was associated with a missense DCLRE1C variant in a later genetic analysis, and the association was replicated in an independent cohort. This cohort had only TCR beta chains sequenced, and the lack of alpha or paired-chain data limited which features could be detected. Three of the identified cytomegalovirus-associated TCR beta chains were confirmed in vitro to be specific for cytomegalovirus antigens.

The cohort comprised fewer than 700 healthy bone marrow donors. All cohort members were sampled while nominally healthy, although unrecorded immune exposures were likely present. The donor was CMV seropositive and belonged to the group of more than 250 seropositive cohort members. A peripheral blood sample was collected from each donor, and TCR beta sequencing was performed on peripheral blood mononuclear cells. Genomic DNA was extracted from the blood cell samples with the Qiagen DNeasy Blood Extraction Kit. The library was generated by the immunoSEQ multiplex PCR assay. The multiplex PCR relied on a mix of 60 forward primers for TCR Vbeta segments and 13 reverse primers for TCR Jbeta segments. A multiplex PCR assay on genomic DNA amplified the CDR3 region of rearranged TCR beta genes. The Illumina HiSeq System was used to sequence the amplified TCR beta libraries as 87-base-pair reads. As for how the authors treated the data: A later analysis counted 65 million to 90 million unique TCR beta chains across the roughly 700 repertoires, and around 12 million of these chains were shared by at least two donors. To remove PCR and sequencing errors, raw reads were error-corrected and collapsed into unique sequences using a nearest-neighbor algorithm that merged closely related sequences. To assign V, D and J gene segments, CDR3 sequences were aligned to IMGT reference sequences. For a sequence to be retained, at least a six-nucleotide match to both a V gene segment and a J gene segment was required. A rearrangement counted as productive if the CDR3 had no stop codons and remained in frame with V and J, and every other rearrangement counted as non-productive. CDR3 was defined according to IMGT convention as the region running from the second conserved V-encoded cysteine to the conserved J-encoded phenylalanine. Sequences without an unambiguous match to a single V gene segment were excluded from the earlier analysis of several hundred of the donors. In an earlier analysis of a few hundred of the donors, a V segment was called functional when productive rearrangements were above 56.7%, and segregating when the standard deviation between donors exceeded 5%. To diagnose cytomegalovirus status from the catalog of TCR beta chain sequences, a statistical classification framework was built. A later analysis assigned V and J genes by comparing TCR nucleotide sequences with IMGT/GENE-DB human TR gene sequences. In a later analysis, CDR3 sequences and most-parsimonious VDJ recombination scenarios were assigned using the TCRdist pipeline. In a later analysis, each TCR beta chain was defined by its CDR3 amino acid sequence together with its V-gene family, and reads lacking a unique V-gene family were excluded. To address suspected cross-contamination and a sequencing artifact, a later analysis removed 592 highly shared, low-generation-probability nucleotide sequences. In a later analysis, a clonal expansion index for each public chain was calculated from normalized within-repertoire ranks of inferred template counts. Generation probabilities in a later analysis came from a VDJ recombination model fitted to out-of-frame rearrangements, and those results were checked against IGoR. A later analysis scored TCR-TCR, TCR-HLA and TCR-CMV co-occurrence with hypergeometric tests, applying a repertoire-size bias correction to TCR pairs. To estimate false discovery rates, a later analysis permuted the HLA or CMV assignments 20 times. In a later analysis, co-occurring TCRs were grouped using DBSCAN, and TCRdist sequence similarity was added for clustering within HLA-allele-positive subsets. Repertoires with fewer than 30,000 or more than 120,000 public chains were left out of co-occurrence clustering, as were a few repertoires with anomalous nucleotide sharing. TCRdb mirrors the immuneACCESS table, restricted to in-frame sequences. Some clones are absent from its copies; in checked studies, under half trace to an unresolved V gene, and the reason for the others is unknown. V and J calls and clone size are given by that table; D and trimming were obtained from the DNA. The table for this sample lists about 200,000 clones. About 1% of the sample is in the top ten clones.

Concerning this clone: Its antigen specificity is not known.

From a lookup of the germline V gene, CDR1 and CDR2 are SGHAT and FQNNGV. After removal of 5 bases from V and 3 bases from J, the junction retains 14 bases not matched to a gene. The CDR3 starts with the cysteine, ends with the phenylalanine, and has 19 residues. The retained sequence is limited to the CDR3, 57 bases, with the frame set at the first base. The receptor chain draws on TRBV11-2 and TRBJ2-4, with 12 middle bases fitting TRBD2. The sample consisted of PBMCs. This TCR was recovered from a girl aged 2-9 years in good health and CMV-seropositive. CDR3 region: CASSPPYLAGGRVKNIQYF. The sequenced DNA is TGTGCCAGCAGCCCCCCCTATCTAGCGGGAGGGCGCGTCAAAAACATTCAGTACTTC.